Presented here are 2 T cell receptor beta chains from one specimen sequenced in a study of shared clonotypes between healthy human individuals. CD45RO-negative, CCR7-positively selected cells formed the naive CD8 fraction, excluding terminally differentiated effector memory CD45RA+ cells. The data were produced by immunoSEQ multiplex PCR, yet TCRdb's version contains in-frame clones alone and is incomplete. In the table there are about 2 million clones, just under 95% of which are singletons. Input material: naive CD8+ T cells sorted from blood. All receptors derive from a man aged 18 to 29 in good health.

The chain carries TRBV10-2 and TRBJ2-7, with a possible D match to TRBD1 (6 bases). The CDR3 is 14 amino acids. Germline assignment: CDR1 WSHSY and CDR2 SAAADI. With 4 bases removed from V and 7 bases from J, the gap between germline ends came to 17 bases. The CDR3 DNA is TGCGCCAGCAGTGCCCAGGGGACGCCTTTGGAGCAGTACTTC. Its translation is CASSAQGTPLEQYF.

The chain combines TRBV4-1 with TRBJ2-1, with 7 bases that match TRBD1. Trimming cost V 4 bases and J 6 bases; bases outside gene matches: 12. The CDR3 covers 16 residues. Germline CDR1 reads MGHRA; CDR2 reads YSYEKL. The CDR3 DNA follows: TGCGCCAGCAGCCTCCGTCCCGGGACAGTTCCCAATGAGCAGTTCTTC. Its protein product is CASSLRPGTVPNEQFF.